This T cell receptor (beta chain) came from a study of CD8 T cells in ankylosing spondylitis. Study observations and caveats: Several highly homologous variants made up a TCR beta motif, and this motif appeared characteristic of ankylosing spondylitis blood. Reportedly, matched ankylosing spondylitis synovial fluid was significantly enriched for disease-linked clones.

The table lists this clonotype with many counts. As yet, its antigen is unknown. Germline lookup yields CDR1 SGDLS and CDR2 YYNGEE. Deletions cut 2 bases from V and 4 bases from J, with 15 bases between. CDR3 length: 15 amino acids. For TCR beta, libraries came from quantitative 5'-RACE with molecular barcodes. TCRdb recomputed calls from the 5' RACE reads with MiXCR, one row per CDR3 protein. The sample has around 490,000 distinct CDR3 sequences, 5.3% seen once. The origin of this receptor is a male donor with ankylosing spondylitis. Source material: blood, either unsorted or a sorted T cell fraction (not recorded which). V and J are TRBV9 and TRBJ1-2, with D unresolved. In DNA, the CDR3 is TGTGCCAGCAGCGTCCTCAGGCGTACCAGCTATGGCTACACCTTC. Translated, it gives CASSVLRRTSYGYTF.